Each of the 5 T cell receptor beta chains below was sequenced from the same sample in a study of OX40 agonist ivuxolimab in advanced cancers. TCRdb's copy holds only in-frame clones and misses some; the assay was immunoSEQ multiplex PCR. The data hold over 80,000 clones, with roughly 90% observed a single time. The sequencing here drew on CD4+ or CD8+ T cells sorted from blood, taken in a trial of the OX40 agonist ivuxolimab. These receptors were collected from an adult with an advanced solid tumor such as melanoma, head and neck, liver or kidney cancer.

CDR3 coding DNA: TGTGCCTGGAGGTTGCAATTCATAAGCGGGCAGTCAATTTTGAACACTGAAGCTTTCTTT. This encodes CAWRLQFISGQSILNTEAFF. The chain recombines TRBV30 with TRBJ1-1; D is unresolved. There are 20 residues in the CDR3. The V gene lost 3 bases and the J gene lost 0 bases, with 29 bases spanning the gap. CDR1 and CDR2 from the germline V gene are GTSNPN and SVGIG (reference sequence).

The chain couples TRBV29-1 to TRBJ1-1; D is unclear. The ends were cut back, 4 bases at V and 4 bases at J, with 16 bases in the middle. This CDR3 spans 14 amino acids. The V gene's germline CDR1 is SQVTM and CDR2 ANQGSEA. CDR3 nucleotides: TGCAGCGTTGTCGCGAGGACCCCCGGCACTGAAGCTTTCTTT. Protein product: CSVVARTPGTEAFF.

The V and J genes are TRBV11-2 and TRBJ1-4; 7 nucleotides align to TRBD1. This CDR3 has 17 amino acids. Trimming took 5 bases from V and 1 from J; bases not matched to a gene: 10. CDR1 and CDR2 from the germline V gene are SGHAT and FQNNGV. CDR3 amino acids: CASSQGGWGRTNEKLFF. The CDR3 DNA reads TGTGCCAGCAGCCAGGGGGGATGGGGGCGAACTAATGAAAAACTGTTTTTT. The whole variable domain, remainder taken from reference TRBV11-2 and TRBJ1-4, is EAGVAQSPRYKIIEKRQSVAFWCNPISGHATLYWYQQILGQGPKLLIQFQNNGVVDDSQLPKDRFSAERLKGVDSTLKIQPAKLEDSAVYLCASSQGGWGRTNEKLFFGSGTQLSVL.

The V gene is TRBV4-3, the J gene TRBJ2-5, with 9 bases aligning to TRBD2. The CDR3 runs 15 residues. V gave up 1 base and J gave up 3 bases; unmatched junction bases: 3. Germline V gene lookup returns CDR1 LGHNA and CDR2 YSLEER. CDR3 amino acids: CASSQGSGSKETQYF. Written as DNA, the CDR3 is TGCGCCAGCAGCCAAGGTAGCGGGAGTAAAGAGACCCAGTACTTC.

On this clone: The same CDR3 is also encoded by other DNA sequences in this sample. The V gene is TRBV4-2, the J gene TRBJ2-7, with TRBD2 as a possible D gene (5 bases). Trimming stripped 3 bases from V and 0 bases from J, with 6 bases between. The germline CDR1 and CDR2 sequences are LGHNA and YNFKEQ. The CDR3 covers 13 residues. The CDR3 DNA sequence: TGTGCCAGCAGCCAGGGGAGCTCCTACGAGCAGTACTTC. Its translation: CASSQGSSYEQYF.